The 20 T cell receptor beta chains presented below share a single source sample, sequenced in a study of blood T cell repertoires in COVID-19. Using immunoSEQ multiplex PCR, the repertoire was profiled, and TCRdb retains in-frame clones only, with some absent. The top ten clones hold 1.4% of a sample with fewer than 500,000 clones, 75% to 90% of them seen once. Sequencing used peripheral blood. The receptors shown here come from a woman aged 25 to 39 with active or convalescent COVID-19.

The V call is TRBV7-2, the J call TRBJ1-2; D is unresolved. The CDR3 runs to 13 residues. Trimming removed 5 bases from V and 6 bases from J, with 13 bases in between. Germline V gene data show CDR1 as SGHTA and CDR2 as FQGNSA. The CDR3 sequence: CASSQPMEDGYTF. CDR3 sequence (DNA): TGTGCCAGCAGCCAACCGATGGAGGATGGCTACACCTTC.

The chain uses TRBV3-1 (or the pseudogene TRBV3-2) and TRBJ2-7, with 10 bases that match TRBD1. With 0 bases clipped from V and 6 bases from J, the junction kept 8 bases outside the gene matches. The CDR3 contains 16 residues. CDR1 and CDR2 from the germline V gene are LGHDT and YNNKEL (reference sequence). CDR3 sequence reads: CASSQEFDRGLCEQYF. CDR3 DNA: TGTGCCAGCAGCCAAGAGTTTGACAGGGGGCTTTGCGAGCAGTACTTC.

This chain uses TRBV5-4 with TRBJ1-4; D remains unclear. This CDR3 has 15 residues. Trimming removed 4 bases from V and 5 bases from J, with 15 bases in between. Germline V CDR1 and CDR2: SGHNT, YYREEE (reference sequence). CDR3 sequence: CASSAYSNGNEKLFF. In nucleotides, the CDR3 is TGTGCCAGCAGCGCATACTCCAACGGGAATGAAAAACTGTTTTTT.

The chain employs TRBV4-1 and TRBJ2-2, with D possibly being TRBD2 (6 bases). Germline assignment: CDR1 MGHRA and CDR2 YSYEKL. The ends were cut back, 4 bases at V and 6 bases at J, with 15 bases in the middle. CDR3 length: 15 residues. The CDR3 spells CASSRYLGGAGELFF. DNA for the CDR3: TGCGCCAGCAGCCGCTACCTAGGCGGGGCCGGGGAGCTGTTTTTT.

The chain recombines TRBV29-1 with TRBJ1-1; TRBD1 agrees at 10 bases. V was pared by 4 bases and J by 4 bases, with 6 bases of the junction left unmatched. The germline V gene encodes CDR1 SQVTM and CDR2 ANQGSEA. The CDR3 spans 14 residues. CDR3 in amino acids: CSVAGTGVGTEAFF. In nucleotides, the CDR3 is TGCAGCGTTGCAGGGACAGGGGTGGGCACTGAAGCTTTCTTT.

This clone appeared a single time. The chain uses TRBV7-9 and TRBJ2-7; 7 bases are a match to TRBD2. The germline V gene has CDR1 SEHNR and CDR2 FQNEAQ (reference sequence). The junction had 6 bases not matched to a gene; V was cut back by 3 bases and J by 4 bases. This CDR3 has 14 amino acids. In nucleotides, the CDR3 is TGTGCCAGCAGCTTCGCTAGCGGCACTTACGAGCAGTACTTC. The encoded protein is CASSFASGTYEQYF.

The chain links TRBV3-1 (or the pseudogene TRBV3-2) to TRBJ2-1; 7 nucleotides align to TRBD1. Germline CDR1 and CDR2: LGHDT and YNNKEL (reference sequence). The V segment lost 0 bases and the J segment 6 bases; nucleotides outside the gene matches: 8. The CDR3 is 16 amino acids. The CDR3 coding sequence is TGTGCCAGCAGCCAAGAACTCATCCCAGGGGGCAATGAGCAGTTCTTC. Translated, it gives CASSQELIPGGNEQFF.

This rearrangement joins TRBV13 to TRBJ2-7; 10 nucleotides match TRBD1. Looked up from germline, CDR1 is PRHDT and CDR2 is FYEKMQ (reference sequence). The J segment lost 4 bases and the V segment lost 3 bases, leaving 3 bases of the junction unmatched. This CDR3 region has 14 residues. CDR3 residues: CASSLGQGIYEQYF. CDR3 sequence (DNA): TGTGCCAGCAGCTTGGGACAGGGGATTTACGAGCAGTACTTC.

The chain has TRBV18 and TRBJ2-2; TRBD1 might be the D (5 bases). Germline assignment: CDR1 KGHSH and CDR2 LQKENI. V lost 0 bases and J 5 bases, leaving 7 bases between the germline ends. The CDR3 is 14 residues long. CDR3 sequence (DNA): TGTGCCAGCTCACCACCTGCAGGGACCGGGGAGCTGTTTTTT. Its protein product is CASSPPAGTGELFF.

CDR3 bases: TGTGCCAGCAGCTCCTACAGGGCGTCGGAGACCCAGTACTTC. This encodes CASSSYRASETQYF. This sequence joins TRBV11-3 and TRBJ2-5, with TRBD1 as a possible D gene (6 bases). The V end lost 4 bases, the J end lost 5 bases, and 14 bases lay between the germline ends. The germline CDR1 and CDR2 sequences are SGHNT and YENEEA. The CDR3 covers 14 residues.

The chain recombines TRBV29-1 with TRBJ1-2, with TRBD1 matching 8 bases. This CDR3 is 15 amino acids long. Germline lookup yields CDR1 SQVTM and CDR2 ANQGSEA. V was pared by 0 bases and J by 5 bases, with 8 bases of the junction left unmatched. CDR3 in DNA: TGCAGCGTTGAAGAGTCAGGGGGCGGCGTGTATGGCTACACCTTC. Protein: CSVEESGGGVYGYTF.

The chain joins TRBV19 to TRBJ1-2, with 9 bases aligning to TRBD1. V trimming: 6 bases; J trimming: 8 bases; junction bases outside the gene matches: 7. Germline V gene data show CDR1 as LNHDA and CDR2 as SQIVND (reference sequence). This CDR3 has 13 residues. Written as DNA, the CDR3 is TGTGCCAGTAGGCCGGGACAGGGCCGGGGCTACACCTTC. Translating it yields CASRPGQGRGYTF. The full variable domain, rest sourced from reference TRBV19 and TRBJ1-2, is DGGITQSPKYLFRKEGQNVTLSCEQNLNHDAMYWYRQDPGQGLRLIYYSQIVNDFQKGDIAEGYSVSREKKESFPLTVTSAQKNPTAFYLCASRPGQGRGYTFGSGTRLTVV.

The chain combines TRBV30 with TRBJ2-1; 9 bases fit TRBD2. The CDR3 is made up of 16 amino acids. Germline-derived CDR1 and CDR2 are GTSNPN and SVGIG (reference sequence). V was pared by 0 bases and J by 4 bases, with 7 bases of the junction left unmatched. The CDR3: CAWSVTGLASYNEQFF. The CDR3 bases are TGTGCCTGGAGTGTAACCGGACTAGCGTCTTACAATGAGCAGTTCTTC. Using reference TRBV30 and TRBJ2-1 for the parts outside the CDR3, the full variable domain is SQTIHQWPATLVQPVGSPLSLECTVEGTSNPNLYWYRQAAGRGLQLLFYSVGIGQISSEVPQNLSASRPQDRQFILSSKKLLLSDSGFYLCAWSVTGLASYNEQFFGPGTRLTVL.

The CDR3 sequence is CASTSVDSRYNSPLHF. CDR3 bases: TGTGCCAGTACCTCGGTGGACTCTCGCTATAATTCACCCCTCCACTTT. V gene TRBV19 combines with J gene TRBJ1-6; D unresolved. Per the germline V gene, CDR1 is LNHDA and CDR2 is SQIVND (reference sequence). The CDR3 runs to 16 residues. V lost 7 bases and J lost 3, with 16 bases in between.

V usage is TRBV2 and J usage is TRBJ1-3; D gene unclear. The CDR3 consists of 16 residues. The germline V and J ends were trimmed by 3 bases and 2 bases, with 14 bases remaining between them. From germline, CDR1 is SNHLY and CDR2 FYNNEI. The CDR3 sequence: CASSDEGLGAGNTIYF. The CDR3 bases are TGTGCCAGCAGTGATGAGGGATTAGGTGCTGGAAACACCATATATTTT.

This clone has a single count. J is TRBJ1-2 and V is TRBV15, with 8 positions matching TRBD1. V shed 0 bases, J shed 6 bases, and the junction held 9 bases outside the gene matches. Germline V gives CDR1 LNHNV, CDR2 YYDKDF (reference sequence). This CDR3 spans 16 amino acids. The CDR3 DNA reads as TGTGCCACCAGCAGAGATATGGGTACAGGGGGGGATGGCTACACCTTC. Protein product: CATSRDMGTGGDGYTF.

In regard to this clone: An end of the junction differs from the germline gene, which may be a read error. The V and J genes are TRBV5-5 and TRBJ2-7; the match to TRBD1 covers 9 bases. Germline lookup yields CDR1 SGHKS and CDR2 YYEKEE (reference sequence). This CDR3 comprises 14 residues. In nucleotides, the CDR3 is TGTGCCAGCAGCCCACGGACAGGGGTCTACGCGCAGTACTTC. Residues: CASSPRTGVYAQYF.

The rearrangement joins TRBV5-6 to TRBJ2-1; unclear D gene. CDR1 and CDR2 from the germline V gene are SGHDT and YYEEEE. V was shortened by 0 bases and J by 3 bases, with 7 bases between the two germline ends. The CDR3 sequence is 14 residues long. The CDR3 bases are TGTGCCAGCAGCTTGGAACAGAACTACAATGAGCAGTTCTTC. Amino acid sequence: CASSLEQNYNEQFF. The variable domain in full, completed from reference TRBV5-6 and TRBJ2-1, reads DAGVTQSPTHLIKTRGQQVTLRCSPKSGHDTVSWYQQALGQGPQFIFQYYEEEERQRGNFPDRFSGHQFPNYSSELNVNALLLGDSALYLCASSLEQNYNEQFFGPGTRLTVL.

V gene TRBV18 combines with J gene TRBJ2-1; the match to TRBD2 covers 8 bases. The CDR3 spans 19 residues. Unmatched junction bases numbered 17, after V lost 1 base and J lost 6 bases. Germline V lookup: CDR1 KGHSH, CDR2 LQKENI. This chain's CDR3 is CASSPRRGRRGGLSNEQFF. CDR3 sequence (DNA): TGTGCCAGCTCACCACGAAGGGGTCGCCGGGGGGGCCTCTCCAATGAGCAGTTCTTC.

The V and J genes are TRBV6-1 and TRBJ1-6, with 7 bases fitting TRBD1. J lost 4 bases, V lost 2 bases, and 5 bases had no gene match. Germline V gene sequence: CDR1 MNHNS, CDR2 SASEGT. This CDR3 comprises 16 residues. In DNA, the CDR3 is TGTGCCAGCAGTGAAAGAGGGACAGAATATAATTCACCCCTCCACTTT. It specifies CASSERGTEYNSPLHF.